The TCR beta chain under discussion was sequenced for a study of T cell changes during pregnancy in multiple sclerosis. TCRdb's table, derived via immunoSEQ multiplex PCR, lists solely in-frame clones and lacks some. The repertoire holds 70,000 to 95,000 clones, 93% seen once, with 2.6% in the top ten. The V gene's germline CDR1 is ENHRY and CDR2 SYGVKD. CDR3 length equals 15 residues. Unmatched junction bases numbered 3, after V lost 4 bases and J lost 0 bases. The sequence was obtained from a female donor in good health, enrolled as a control in a pregnancy study. Specimen: peripheral blood, collected after pregnancy. V usage is TRBV10-3 and J usage is TRBJ2-3; 8 positions agree with TRBD2. CDR3 sequence reads: CAISGASGSTDTQYF. The CDR3 nucleotides are TGTGCCATCAGTGGGGCTAGCGGGAGCACAGATACGCAGTATTTT.